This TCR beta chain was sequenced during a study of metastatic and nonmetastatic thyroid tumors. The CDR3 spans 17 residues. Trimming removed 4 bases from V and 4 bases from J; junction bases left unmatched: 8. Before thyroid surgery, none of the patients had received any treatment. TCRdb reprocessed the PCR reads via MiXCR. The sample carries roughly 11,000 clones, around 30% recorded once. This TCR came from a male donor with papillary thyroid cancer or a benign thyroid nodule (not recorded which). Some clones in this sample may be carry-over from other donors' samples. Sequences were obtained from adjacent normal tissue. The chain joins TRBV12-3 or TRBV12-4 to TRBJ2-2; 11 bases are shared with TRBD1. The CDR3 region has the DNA TGTGCCAGCAGTTGGACCGTCGGGACAGGGGGCACCGGGGAGCTGTTTTTT. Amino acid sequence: CASSWTVGTGGTGELFF.